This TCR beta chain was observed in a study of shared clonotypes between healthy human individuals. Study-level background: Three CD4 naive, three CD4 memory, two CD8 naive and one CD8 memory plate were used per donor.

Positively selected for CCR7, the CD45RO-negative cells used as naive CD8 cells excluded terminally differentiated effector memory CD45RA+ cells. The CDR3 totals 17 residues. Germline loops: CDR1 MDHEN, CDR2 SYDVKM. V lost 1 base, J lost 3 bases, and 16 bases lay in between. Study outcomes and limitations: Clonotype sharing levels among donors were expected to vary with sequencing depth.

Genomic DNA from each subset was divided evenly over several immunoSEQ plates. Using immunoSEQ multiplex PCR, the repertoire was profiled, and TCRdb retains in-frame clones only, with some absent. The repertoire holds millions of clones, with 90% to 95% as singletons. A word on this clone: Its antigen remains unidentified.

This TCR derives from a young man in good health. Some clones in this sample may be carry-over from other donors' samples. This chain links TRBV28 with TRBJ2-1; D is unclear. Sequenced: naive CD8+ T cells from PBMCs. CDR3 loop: CASSLSRQADVYNEQFF. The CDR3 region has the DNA TGTGCCAGCAGTTTATCTAGGCAGGCAGATGTCTACAATGAGCAGTTCTTC.